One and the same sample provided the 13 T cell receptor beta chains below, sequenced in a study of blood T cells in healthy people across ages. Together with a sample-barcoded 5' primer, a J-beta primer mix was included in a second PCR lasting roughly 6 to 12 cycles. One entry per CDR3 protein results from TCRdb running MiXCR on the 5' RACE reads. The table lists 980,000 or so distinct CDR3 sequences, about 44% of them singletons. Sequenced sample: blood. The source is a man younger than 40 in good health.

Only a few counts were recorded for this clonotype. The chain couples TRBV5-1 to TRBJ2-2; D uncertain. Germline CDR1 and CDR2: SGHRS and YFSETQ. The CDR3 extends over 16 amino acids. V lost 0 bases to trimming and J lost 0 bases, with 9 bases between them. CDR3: CASSLDGRANTGELFF. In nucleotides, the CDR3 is TGCGCCAGCAGCTTGGATGGACGCGCGAACACCGGGGAGCTGTTTTTT.

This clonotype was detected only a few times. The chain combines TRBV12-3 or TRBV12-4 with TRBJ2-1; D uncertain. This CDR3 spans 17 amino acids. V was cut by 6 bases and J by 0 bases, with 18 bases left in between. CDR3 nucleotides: TGTGCCAGCAGGCCCTTAACCCAGTCCAGCTCCTACAATGAGCAGTTCTTC. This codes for CASRPLTQSSSYNEQFF.

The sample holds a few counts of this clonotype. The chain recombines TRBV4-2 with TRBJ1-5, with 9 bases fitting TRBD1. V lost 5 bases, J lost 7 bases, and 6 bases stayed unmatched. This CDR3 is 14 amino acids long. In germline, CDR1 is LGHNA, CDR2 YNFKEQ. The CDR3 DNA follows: TGTGCCAGCAGCGAACAGGGGGCCGGGCAGCCCCAGCATTTT. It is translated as CASSEQGAGQPQHF.

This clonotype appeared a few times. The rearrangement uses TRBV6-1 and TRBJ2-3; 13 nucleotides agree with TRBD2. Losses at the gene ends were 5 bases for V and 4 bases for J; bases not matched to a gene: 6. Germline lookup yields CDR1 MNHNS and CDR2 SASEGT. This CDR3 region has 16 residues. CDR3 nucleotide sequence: TGTGCCAGCAGTTTAAGACTAGCGGGGGGCGCAGATACGCAGTATTTT. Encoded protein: CASSLRLAGGADTQYF.

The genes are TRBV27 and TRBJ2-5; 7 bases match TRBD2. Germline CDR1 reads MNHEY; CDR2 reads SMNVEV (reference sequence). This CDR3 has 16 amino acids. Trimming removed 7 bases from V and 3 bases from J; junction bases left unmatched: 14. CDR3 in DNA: TGTGCCAGCACTCCCGAGGCGAGCGGGGTAAAAGAGACCCAGTACTTC. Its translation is CASTPEASGVKETQYF.

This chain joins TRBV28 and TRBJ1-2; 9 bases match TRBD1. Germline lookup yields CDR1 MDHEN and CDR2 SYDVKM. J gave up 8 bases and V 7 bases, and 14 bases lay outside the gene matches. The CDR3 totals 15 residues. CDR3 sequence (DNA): TGTGCCAGCACACCGTATCCGGGACAGGGTGGGGGCTACACCTTC. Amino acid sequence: CASTPYPGQGGGYTF.

The CDR3 nucleotides are TGTGCCAGCAGCCAAGGGCAGGGGAGTCGTTCACCCCTCCACTTT. Amino acids: CASSQGQGSRSPLHF. The V gene is TRBV4-2, the J gene TRBJ1-6; D might be TRBD1 (6 bases). Germline V gene data show CDR1 as LGHNA and CDR2 as YNFKEQ. The V end lost 1 base, the J end lost 9 bases, and 13 bases lay between the germline ends. The CDR3 loop spans 15 amino acids.

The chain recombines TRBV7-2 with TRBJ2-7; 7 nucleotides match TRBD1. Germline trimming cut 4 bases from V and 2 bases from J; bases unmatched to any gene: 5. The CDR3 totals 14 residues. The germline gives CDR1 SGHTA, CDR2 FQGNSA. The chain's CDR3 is CASSYQGQTYEQYF. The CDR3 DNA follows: TGTGCCAGCAGCTATCAGGGACAGACCTACGAGCAGTACTTC. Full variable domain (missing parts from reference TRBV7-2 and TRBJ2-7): GAGVSQSPSNKVTEKGKDVELRCDPISGHTALYWYRQSLGQGLEFLIYFQGNSAPDKSGLPSDRFSAERTGGSVSTLTIQRTQQEDSAVYLCASSYQGQTYEQYFGPGTRLTVT.

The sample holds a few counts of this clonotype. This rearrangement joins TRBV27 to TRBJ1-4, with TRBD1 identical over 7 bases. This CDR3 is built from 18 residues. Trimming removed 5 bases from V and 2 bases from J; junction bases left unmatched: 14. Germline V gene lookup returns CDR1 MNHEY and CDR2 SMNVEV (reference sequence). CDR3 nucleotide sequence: TGTGCCAGCAGTCCGGTAGGGACAGAATATTGGACTAATGAAAAACTGTTTTTT. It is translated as CASSPVGTEYWTNEKLFF.

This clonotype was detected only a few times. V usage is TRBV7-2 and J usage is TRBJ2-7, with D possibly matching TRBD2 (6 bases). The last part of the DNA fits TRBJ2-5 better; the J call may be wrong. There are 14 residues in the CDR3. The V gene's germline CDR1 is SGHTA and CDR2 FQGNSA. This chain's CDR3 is CASSLDGGRETQYF. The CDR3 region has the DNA TGTGCCAGCAGCTTAGATGGAGGGCGAGAGACCCAGTACTTC.

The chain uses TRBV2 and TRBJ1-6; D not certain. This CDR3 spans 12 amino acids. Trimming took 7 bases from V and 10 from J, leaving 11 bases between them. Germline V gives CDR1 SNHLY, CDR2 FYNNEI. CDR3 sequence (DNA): TGTGCCAGCACTCAACCTCGGTCACCCCTCCACTTT. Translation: CASTQPRSPLHF.

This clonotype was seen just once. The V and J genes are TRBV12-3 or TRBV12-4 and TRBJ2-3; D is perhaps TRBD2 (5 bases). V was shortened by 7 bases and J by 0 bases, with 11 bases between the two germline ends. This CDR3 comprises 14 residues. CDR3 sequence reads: CASNTRTSTDTQYF. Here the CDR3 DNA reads TGTGCCAGCAATACTCGGACTAGCACAGATACGCAGTATTTT.

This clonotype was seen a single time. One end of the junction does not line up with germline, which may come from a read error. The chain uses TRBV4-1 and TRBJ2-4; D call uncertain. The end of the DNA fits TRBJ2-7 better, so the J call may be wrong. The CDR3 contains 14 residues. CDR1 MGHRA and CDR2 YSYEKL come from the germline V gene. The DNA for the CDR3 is TGCACCAGCAGCCAAGATCACGTGCCTTACGAGCAGTACTTC. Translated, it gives CTSSQDHVPYEQYF.